This T cell receptor beta chain was retrieved from a study of CD8 T cells in Susac syndrome. Turning to the study itself: When blood was drawn, the patients with Susac syndrome were therapy-naive, on corticosteroids, or on intravenous immunoglobulin alone.

Germline assignment: CDR1 LGHNA and CDR2 YSLEER. V shed 1 base and J shed 6 bases, with 19 bases lying between them. This CDR3 contains 16 residues. The RNA, 0.5 to 1 ug, was put through reverse transcription using random hexamers. The TCR beta CDR3 was amplified by immunoSEQ multiplex PCR across 54 Vbeta, 13 Jbeta. TCRdb reprocessed the immunoSEQ multiplex PCR reads via MiXCR and lists one record per CDR3 protein. The table lists under 200,000 distinct CDR3 sequences, 85% to 95% of them singletons. TEMRA cells were FACS-enriched, and CD8+ and CD4+ T cells were isolated negatively. This chain uses TRBV4-3 with TRBJ2-7, with D possibly called TRBD1 or TRBD2 (6 bases each). The specimen was CD4+ T cells from PBMCs. The receptor's source is a human donor with Susac syndrome. The CDR3 is CASSQVHGGPFSEQYF. CDR3 nucleotide sequence: TGCGCCAGCAGCCAAGTCCACGGGGGCCCATTCTCCGAGCAGTACTTC.